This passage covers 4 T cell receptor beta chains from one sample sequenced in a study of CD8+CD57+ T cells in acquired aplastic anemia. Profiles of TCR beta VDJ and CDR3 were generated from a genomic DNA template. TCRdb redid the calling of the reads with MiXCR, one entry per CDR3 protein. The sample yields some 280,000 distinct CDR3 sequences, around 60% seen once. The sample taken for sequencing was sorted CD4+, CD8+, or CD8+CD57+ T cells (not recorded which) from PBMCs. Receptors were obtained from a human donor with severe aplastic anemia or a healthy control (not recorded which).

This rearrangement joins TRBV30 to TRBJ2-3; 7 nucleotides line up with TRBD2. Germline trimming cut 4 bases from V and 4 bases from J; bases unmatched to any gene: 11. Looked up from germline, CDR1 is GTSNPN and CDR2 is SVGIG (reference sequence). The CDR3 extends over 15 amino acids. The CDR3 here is CAWIILARRSDTQYF. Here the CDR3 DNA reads TGTGCCTGGATCATACTAGCGAGGAGGTCAGATACGCAGTATTTT.

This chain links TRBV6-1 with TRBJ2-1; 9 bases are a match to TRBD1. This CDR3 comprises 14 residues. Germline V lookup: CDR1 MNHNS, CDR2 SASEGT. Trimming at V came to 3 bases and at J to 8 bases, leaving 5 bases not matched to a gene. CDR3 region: CASSEGQGVDEQFF. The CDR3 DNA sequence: TGTGCCAGCAGTGAGGGACAGGGTGTCGATGAGCAGTTCTTC.

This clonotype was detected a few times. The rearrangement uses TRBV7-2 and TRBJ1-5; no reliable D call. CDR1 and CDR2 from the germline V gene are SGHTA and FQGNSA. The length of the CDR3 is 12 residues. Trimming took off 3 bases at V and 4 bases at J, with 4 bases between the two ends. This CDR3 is CASSFLNQPQHF. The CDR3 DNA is TGTGCCAGCAGCTTCCTGAATCAGCCCCAGCATTTT.

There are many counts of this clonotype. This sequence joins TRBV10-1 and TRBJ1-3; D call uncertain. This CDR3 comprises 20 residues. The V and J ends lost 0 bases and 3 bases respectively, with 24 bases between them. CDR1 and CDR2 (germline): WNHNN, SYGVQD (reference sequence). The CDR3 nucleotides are TGCGCCAGCAGTGAGTCTTTCCCCAAAACAAAGCTCTGTGATGGAAACACCATATATTTT. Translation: CASSESFPKTKLCDGNTIYF.